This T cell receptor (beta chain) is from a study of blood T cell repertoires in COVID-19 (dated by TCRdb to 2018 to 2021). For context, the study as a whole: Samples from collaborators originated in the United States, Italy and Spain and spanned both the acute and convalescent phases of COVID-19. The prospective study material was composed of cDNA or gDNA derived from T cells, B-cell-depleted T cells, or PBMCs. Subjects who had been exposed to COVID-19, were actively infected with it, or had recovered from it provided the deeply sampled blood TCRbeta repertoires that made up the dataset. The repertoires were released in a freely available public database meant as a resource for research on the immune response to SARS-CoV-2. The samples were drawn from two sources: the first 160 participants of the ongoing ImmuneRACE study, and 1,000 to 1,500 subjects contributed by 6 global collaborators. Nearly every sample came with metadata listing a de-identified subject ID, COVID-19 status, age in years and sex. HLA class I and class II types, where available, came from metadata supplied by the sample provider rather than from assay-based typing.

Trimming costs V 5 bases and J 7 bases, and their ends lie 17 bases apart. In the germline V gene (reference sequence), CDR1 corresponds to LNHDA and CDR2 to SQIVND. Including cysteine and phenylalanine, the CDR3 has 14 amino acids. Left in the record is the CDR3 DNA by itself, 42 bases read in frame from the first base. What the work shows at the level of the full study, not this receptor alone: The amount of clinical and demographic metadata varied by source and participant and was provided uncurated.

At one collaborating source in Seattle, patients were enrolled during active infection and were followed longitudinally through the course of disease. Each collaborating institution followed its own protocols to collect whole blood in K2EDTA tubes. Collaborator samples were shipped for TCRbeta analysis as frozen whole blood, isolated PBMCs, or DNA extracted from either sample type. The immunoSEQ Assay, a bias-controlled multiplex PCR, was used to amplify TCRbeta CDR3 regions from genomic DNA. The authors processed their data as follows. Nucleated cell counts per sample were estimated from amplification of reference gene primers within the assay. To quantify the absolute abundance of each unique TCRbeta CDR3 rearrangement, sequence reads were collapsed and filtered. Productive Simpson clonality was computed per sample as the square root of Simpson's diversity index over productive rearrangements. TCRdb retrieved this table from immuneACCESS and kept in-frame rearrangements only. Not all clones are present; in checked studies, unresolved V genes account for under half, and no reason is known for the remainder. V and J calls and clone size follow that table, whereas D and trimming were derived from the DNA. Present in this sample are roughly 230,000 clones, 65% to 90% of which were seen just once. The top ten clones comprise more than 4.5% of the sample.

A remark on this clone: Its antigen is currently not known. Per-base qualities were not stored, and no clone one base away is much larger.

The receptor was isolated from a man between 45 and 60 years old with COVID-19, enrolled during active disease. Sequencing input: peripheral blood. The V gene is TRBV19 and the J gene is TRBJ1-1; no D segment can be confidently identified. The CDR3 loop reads CASSSQVSNDEAFF. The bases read TGTGCCAGTAGTTCCCAGGTGTCTAACGATGAAGCTTTCTTT.